The 3 T cell receptor beta chains below were found in one sample sequenced in a study of blood T cell repertoires in COVID-19. Here immunoSEQ multiplex PCR was the method, and the copy in TCRdb shows in-frame clones only, minus some. The sample has hundreds of thousands of clones; roughly four fifths are singletons. The specimen was PBMCs or T cells enriched from blood (not recorded which). The receptors stem from a woman aged 60 to 75 who had recovered from COVID-19.

The chain joins TRBV5-6 to TRBJ1-5, with 7 bases that match TRBD1. Germline CDR1 is SGHDT and CDR2 is YYEEEE. The CDR3 consists of 14 residues. The V segment lost 6 bases and the J segment 0 bases; nucleotides outside the gene matches: 3. CDR3 DNA sequence: TGTGCCAGCACCAGGGGGGTTAGCAATCAGCCCCAGCATTTT. Translated, it gives CASTRGVSNQPQHF.

The chain recombines TRBV15 with TRBJ2-7; tentatively, D is TRBD2 (6 bases). Trimming cost V 5 bases and J 3 bases, with 14 bases left between them. Per the germline V gene, CDR1 is LNHNV and CDR2 is YYDKDF (reference sequence). This CDR3 region has 14 residues. The CDR3 region has the DNA TGTGCCACCAGCTCGGGACTGGTGATCTACGAGCAGTACTTC. Its protein is CATSSGLVIYEQYF.

V usage is TRBV11-2 and J usage is TRBJ2-1, with D perhaps TRBD2 (7 bases). The CDR3 has 16 amino acids. The V gene lost 2 bases and the J gene lost 6 bases, with 17 bases spanning the gap. Germline CDR1 and CDR2: SGHAT and FQNNGV. The CDR3, as DNA: TGTGCCAGCAGCTTAACTCCGGCGGGGGCCAGCAATGAGCAGTTCTTC. As protein: CASSLTPAGASNEQFF.